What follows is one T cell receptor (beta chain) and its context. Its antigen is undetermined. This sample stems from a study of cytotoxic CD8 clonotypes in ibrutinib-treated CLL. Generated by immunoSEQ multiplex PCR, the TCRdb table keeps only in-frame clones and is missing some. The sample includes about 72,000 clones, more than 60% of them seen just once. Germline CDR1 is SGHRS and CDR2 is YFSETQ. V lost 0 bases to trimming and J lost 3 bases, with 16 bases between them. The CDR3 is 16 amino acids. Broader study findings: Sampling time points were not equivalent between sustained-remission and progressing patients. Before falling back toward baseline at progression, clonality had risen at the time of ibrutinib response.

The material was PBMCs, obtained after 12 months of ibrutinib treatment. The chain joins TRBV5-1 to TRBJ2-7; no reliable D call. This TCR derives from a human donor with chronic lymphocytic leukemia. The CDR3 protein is CASSLGAVEGFYEQYF. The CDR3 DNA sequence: TGCGCCAGCAGCTTGGGGGCGGTCGAAGGGTTCTACGAGCAGTACTTC.